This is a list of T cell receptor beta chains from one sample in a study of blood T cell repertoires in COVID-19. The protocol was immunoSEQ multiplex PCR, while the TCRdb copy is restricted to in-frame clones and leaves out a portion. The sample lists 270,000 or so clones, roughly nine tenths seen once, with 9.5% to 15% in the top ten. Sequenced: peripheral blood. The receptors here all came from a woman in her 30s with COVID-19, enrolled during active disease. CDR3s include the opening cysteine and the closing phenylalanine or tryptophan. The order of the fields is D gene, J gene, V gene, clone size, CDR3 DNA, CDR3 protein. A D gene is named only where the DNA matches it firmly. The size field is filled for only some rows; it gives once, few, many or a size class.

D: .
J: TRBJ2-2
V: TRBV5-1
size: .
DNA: TGCGCCAGCAGCCCCGGGACGAACACCGGGGAGCTGTTTTTT
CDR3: CASSPGTNTGELFF

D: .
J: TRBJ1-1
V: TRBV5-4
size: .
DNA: TGTGCCAGCAGCCCCAGGGGTTCGGAAGCTTTCTTT
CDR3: CASSPRGSEAFF

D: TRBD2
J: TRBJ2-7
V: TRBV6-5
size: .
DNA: TGTGCCAGCAGGGCTAGCGGGGGGGCCTACGAGCAGTACTTC
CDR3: CASRASGGAYEQYF

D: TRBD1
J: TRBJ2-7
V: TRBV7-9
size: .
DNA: TGTGCCAGCAGCCCACAGGGGCTCTCCTACGAGCAGTACTTC
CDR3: CASSPQGLSYEQYF

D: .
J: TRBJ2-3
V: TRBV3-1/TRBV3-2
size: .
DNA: TGTGCCAGCAGCCAAGGGCCCAGTAGCACAGATACGCAGTATTTT
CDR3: CASSQGPSSTDTQYF

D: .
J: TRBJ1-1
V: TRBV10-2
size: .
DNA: TGCGCCAGCAGTGAGGATTCTAACAGCGGGGCTGAAGCTTTCTTT
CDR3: CASSEDSNSGAEAFF

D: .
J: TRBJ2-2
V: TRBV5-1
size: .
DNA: TGCGCCAGCAGCCCGAGGGCCAACACCGGGGAGCTGTTTTTT
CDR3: CASSPRANTGELFF

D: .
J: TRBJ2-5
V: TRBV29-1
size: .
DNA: TGCAGCGTTGAAGGATTTGGAGACAGCCACCCTTTGGAGACCCAGTACTTC
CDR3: CSVEGFGDSHPLETQYF

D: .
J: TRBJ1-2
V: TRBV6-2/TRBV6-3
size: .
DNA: TGTGCCAGCAGTTACTCGAAGCAGGATTACTATGGCTACACCTTC
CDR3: CASSYSKQDYYGYTF

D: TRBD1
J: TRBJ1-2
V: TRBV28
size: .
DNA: TGTGCCACCGGGACAGGGGGCGGCTATGGCTACACCTTC
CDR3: CATGTGGGYGYTF

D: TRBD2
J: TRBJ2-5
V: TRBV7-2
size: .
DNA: TGTGCCAGCAGCCCTCAGAGGCGGGGGGGCTTAGAGACCCAGTACTTC
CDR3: CASSPQRRGGLETQYF

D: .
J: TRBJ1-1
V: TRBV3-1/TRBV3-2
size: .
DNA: TGTGCCAGCAGCCATCTGGCCGGGCGGGACACTGAAGCTTTCTTT
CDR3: CASSHLAGRDTEAFF

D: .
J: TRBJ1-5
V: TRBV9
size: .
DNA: TGTGCCAGCAGCCGAGAGGGGGATCAGCCCCAGCATTTT
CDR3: CASSREGDQPQHF

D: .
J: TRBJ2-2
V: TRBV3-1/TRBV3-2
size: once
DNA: TGTGCCAGCAGCCAAGAGATCGGAGGGGGCTACACCGGGGAGCTGTTTTTT
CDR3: CASSQEIGGGYTGELFF

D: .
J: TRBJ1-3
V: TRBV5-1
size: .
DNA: TGCGCCAGCAGCTTGGGTGGACATGCCTACTCTGGAAACACCATATATTTT
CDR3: CASSLGGHAYSGNTIYF

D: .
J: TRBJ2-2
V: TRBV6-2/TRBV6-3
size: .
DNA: TGTGCCAGCAGTTACCCGGATAGGGGCGGGGAGCTGTTTTTT
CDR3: CASSYPDRGGELFF

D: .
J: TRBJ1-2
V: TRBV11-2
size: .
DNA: TGTGCCAGCAGCCCAGATAACAGGGACGTTGGCTACACCTTC
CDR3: CASSPDNRDVGYTF

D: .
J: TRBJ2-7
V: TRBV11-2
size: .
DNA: TGTGCCAGCAGCTTAGGTACCTACGAGCAGTACTTC
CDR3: CASSLGTYEQYF

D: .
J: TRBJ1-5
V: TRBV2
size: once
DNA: TGTGCCAGCACAAGGTTTACAGGGACCGATCAGCCCCAGCATTTT
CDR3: CASTRFTGTDQPQHF

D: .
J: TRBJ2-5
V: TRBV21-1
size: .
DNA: TGTGCCAGCAGCAAAGCGCTGGGACACGAACACCAAGAGACCCAGTACTTC
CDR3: CASSKALGHEHQETQYF

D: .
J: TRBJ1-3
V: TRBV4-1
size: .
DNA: TGCGCCAGCAGCCAAGATCAGGCAGGGCTCCTAGGCATATATTTT
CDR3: CASSQDQAGLLGIYF

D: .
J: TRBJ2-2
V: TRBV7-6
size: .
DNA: TGTGCCAGCAGCTACACCATGGGACAAGCGAACACCGGGGAGCTGTTTTTT
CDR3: CASSYTMGQANTGELFF

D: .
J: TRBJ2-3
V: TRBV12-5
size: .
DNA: TGTGCTAGTGGTTCAACCGCCGTGGTCACCCACCGAGGAGATACGCAGTATTTT
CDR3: CASGSTAVVTHRGDTQYF

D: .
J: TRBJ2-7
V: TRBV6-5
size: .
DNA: TGTGCCAGCAGGTCCGCGGGCGAGCAGTACTTC
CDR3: CASRSAGEQYF

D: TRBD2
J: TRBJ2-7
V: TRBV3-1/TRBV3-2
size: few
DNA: TGTGCCAGCCAACGCGGGGGTATCTCCTACGAGCAGTACTTC
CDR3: CASQRGGISYEQYF

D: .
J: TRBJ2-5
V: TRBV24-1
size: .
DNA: TGTGCCACCAGTGACCGACGGGGGACCCAGTACTTC
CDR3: CATSDRRGTQYF

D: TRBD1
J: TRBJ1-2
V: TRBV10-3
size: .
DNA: TGTGCCATCAGTTGGGACAGGGGGTATGGCTACACCTTC
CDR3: CAISWDRGYGYTF

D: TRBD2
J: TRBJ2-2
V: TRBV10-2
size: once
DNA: TGCGCCAGCAGTCACTGGACTAGCGGGGGGCTACGGAACACCGGGGAGCTGTTTTTT
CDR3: CASSHWTSGGLRNTGELFF

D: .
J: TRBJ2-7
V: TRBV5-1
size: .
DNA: TGCGCCAGCAGCTTAAGTCCCCAGGTCTCCTACGAGCAGTACTTC
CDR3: CASSLSPQVSYEQYF

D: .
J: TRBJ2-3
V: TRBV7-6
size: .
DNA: TGTGCCAGCAGCGTAAGGGGGTCTAGCACAGATACGCAGTATTTT
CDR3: CASSVRGSSTDTQYF

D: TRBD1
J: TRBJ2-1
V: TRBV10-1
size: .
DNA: TGCGCCAGCAGTGACCGTAGACAGGGGGCCTACAATGAGCAGTTCTTC
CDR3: CASSDRRQGAYNEQFF

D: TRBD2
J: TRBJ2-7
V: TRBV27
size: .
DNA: TGTGCCAGCAGTTTGCGGGGGGGATCCTACGAGCAGTACTTC
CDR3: CASSLRGGSYEQYF

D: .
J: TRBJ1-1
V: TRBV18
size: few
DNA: TGTGCCAGCTCATGGGTAACTAGCACTGAAGCTTTCTTT
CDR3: CASSWVTSTEAFF

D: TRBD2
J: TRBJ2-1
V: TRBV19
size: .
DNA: TGTGCCAGTAGTATTAGCGGGGGGGCCGATGAGCAGTTCTTC
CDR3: CASSISGGADEQFF

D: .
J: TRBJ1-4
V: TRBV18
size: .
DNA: TGTGCCAGCTCACCTTTCCGGGACGGAGGGGAAAAACTGTTTTTT
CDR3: CASSPFRDGGEKLFF

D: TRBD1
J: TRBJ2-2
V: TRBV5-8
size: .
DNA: TGTGCCAGCAGCTCCCGGACAGGGGGCGCGGCGGGGGAGCTGTTTTTT
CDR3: CASSSRTGGAAGELFF

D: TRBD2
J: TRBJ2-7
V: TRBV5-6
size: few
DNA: TGTGCCAGCAGCTTGGCGCGGGGGGGCCGATTCTACGAGCAGTACTTC
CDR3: CASSLARGGRFYEQYF

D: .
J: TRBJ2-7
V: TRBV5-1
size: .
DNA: TGCGCCAGCAGCTCAGGGTGGGGCTCCTACGAGCAGTACTTC
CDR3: CASSSGWGSYEQYF

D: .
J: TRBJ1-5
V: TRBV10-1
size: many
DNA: TGCGCCAGCAGGGACAGAAATAGCAATCAGCCCCAGCATTTT
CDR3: CASRDRNSNQPQHF

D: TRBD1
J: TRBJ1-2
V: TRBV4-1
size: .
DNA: TGCGCCAGCAGCTCCAAACCAGGACAGGCCCCTTCCCGCTATGGCTACACCTTC
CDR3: CASSSKPGQAPSRYGYTF

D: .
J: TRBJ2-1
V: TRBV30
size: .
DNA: TGTGCCTGGACAGGGGAAAACTACAATGAGCAGTTCTTC
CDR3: CAWTGENYNEQFF

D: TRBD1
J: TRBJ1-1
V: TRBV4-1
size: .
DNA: TGCGCCAGCAGCCGGACAGGGGGCACATCTGAAGCTTTCTTT
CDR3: CASSRTGGTSEAFF

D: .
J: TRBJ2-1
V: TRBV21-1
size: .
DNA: TGTGCCAGCTACCTAGCGGGGGGAGATGAGCAGTTCTTC
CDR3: CASYLAGGDEQFF

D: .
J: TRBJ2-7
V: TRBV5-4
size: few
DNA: TGTGCCAGCAGCTGGCCGGAGTCCTACGAGCAGTACTTC
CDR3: CASSWPESYEQYF

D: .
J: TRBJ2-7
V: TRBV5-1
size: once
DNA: TGCGCCAGCAGCTTGGTTACGGGTTACGTCCCCTACGAGCAGTACTTC
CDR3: CASSLVTGYVPYEQYF

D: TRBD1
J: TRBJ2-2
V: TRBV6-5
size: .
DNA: TGTGCCAGCAGTCGGGACAGCCTTAACACCGGGGAGCTGTTTTTT
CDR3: CASSRDSLNTGELFF

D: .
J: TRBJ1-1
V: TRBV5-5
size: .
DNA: TGTGCCAGCAGCCCAACGTACGGGGTTGGTACTGAAGCTTTCTTT
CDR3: CASSPTYGVGTEAFF

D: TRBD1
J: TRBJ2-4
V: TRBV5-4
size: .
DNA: TGTGCCAGCAGCTGGTCAGGGGGCGAAAACATTCAGTACTTC
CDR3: CASSWSGGENIQYF

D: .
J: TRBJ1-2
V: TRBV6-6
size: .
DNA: TGTGCCAGCAGTTACTCGAAGCGGGCCCTGCCTCTCTTC
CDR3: CASSYSKRALPLF